This T cell receptor beta chain stems from a study of immune evolution from preneoplasia to lung adenocarcinoma. Premalignant or tumor cells were enriched by macro-dissection after pathologic assessment. Study-level findings and limits: T cell clonality was higher in KRAS-mutant than EGFR-mutant or wild-type nodules. From normal lung to invasive adenocarcinoma, top clone frequencies appeared to decrease. Clonality was highest in normal lung, lower in later-stage lesions apparently.

Trimming removed 6 bases at V and 0 bases at J, with 6 bases between. CDR3 length equals 13 residues. Germline V gene sequence: CDR1 SNHLY, CDR2 FYNNEI. Clones were sequenced by immunoSEQ multiplex PCR, and TCRdb holds only the in-frame ones, with some missing. The profile shows 13,000 to 15,000 clones, more than 80% of them singletons. In regard to this clone: Antigen: not known.

Sequenced input: FFPE minimally invasive lung adenocarcinoma tissue. The rearrangement links TRBV2 to TRBJ2-4; D may be TRBD2 (5 bases). The receptor's source is a person aged 70 to 79 with lung adenocarcinoma. For the CDR3, the DNA is TGTGCCAGCAGCGGACTAGCCAAAAACATTCAGTACTTC. This encodes CASSGLAKNIQYF.